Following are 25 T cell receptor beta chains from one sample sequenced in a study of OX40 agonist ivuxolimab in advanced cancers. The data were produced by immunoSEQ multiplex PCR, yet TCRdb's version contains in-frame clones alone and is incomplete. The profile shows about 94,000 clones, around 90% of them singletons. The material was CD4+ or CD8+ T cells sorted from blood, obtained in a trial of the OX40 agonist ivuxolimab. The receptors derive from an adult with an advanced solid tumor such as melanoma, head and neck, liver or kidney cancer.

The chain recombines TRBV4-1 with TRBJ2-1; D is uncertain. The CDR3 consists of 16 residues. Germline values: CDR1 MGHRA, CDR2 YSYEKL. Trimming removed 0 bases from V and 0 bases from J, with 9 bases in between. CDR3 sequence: CASSQDRTDSYNEQFF. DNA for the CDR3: TGCGCCAGCAGCCAAGATAGGACGGACTCCTACAATGAGCAGTTCTTC.

For the CDR3, the DNA is TGTGCCAGCAGCTTACCCCGGGACTCCAAAGAGACCCAGTACTTC. Translated: CASSLPRDSKETQYF. The chain couples TRBV7-9 to TRBJ2-5; perhaps TRBD2 as D (6 bases). CDR3 length: 15 residues. The germline V and J ends were trimmed by 2 bases and 3 bases, with 13 bases remaining between them. Germline-derived CDR1 and CDR2 are SEHNR and FQNEAQ (reference sequence). Filled out from reference TRBV7-9 and TRBJ2-5, the complete variable domain reads DTGVSQNPRHKITKRGQNVTFRCDPISEHNRLYWYRQTLGQGPEFLTYFQNEAQLEKSRLLSDRFSAERPKGSFSTLEIQRTEQGDSAMYLCASSLPRDSKETQYFGPGTRLLVL.

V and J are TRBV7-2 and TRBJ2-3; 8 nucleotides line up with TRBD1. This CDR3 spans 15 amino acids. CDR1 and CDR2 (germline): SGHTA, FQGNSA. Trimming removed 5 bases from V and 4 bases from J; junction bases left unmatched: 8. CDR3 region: CASSDPGQVSDTQYF. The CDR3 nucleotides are TGTGCCAGCAGCGACCCGGGACAGGTATCAGATACGCAGTATTTT.

The CDR3 here is CASSTASGNTIYF. The CDR3 region has the DNA TGTGCCAGCAGCACAGCCTCTGGAAACACCATATATTTT. The genes are TRBV7-2 and TRBJ1-3; no firm D call. Germline V gene sequence: CDR1 SGHTA, CDR2 FQGNSA. Trimming removed 5 bases at V and 0 bases at J, with 5 bases between. The CDR3 has 13 residues.

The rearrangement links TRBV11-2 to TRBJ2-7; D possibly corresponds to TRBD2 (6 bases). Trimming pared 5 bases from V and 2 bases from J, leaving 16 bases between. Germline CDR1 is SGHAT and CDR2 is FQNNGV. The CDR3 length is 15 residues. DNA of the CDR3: TGTGCCAGCAGCATCCCGCTCCGCGGGGCCTACGAGCAGTACTTC. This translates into CASSIPLRGAYEQYF.

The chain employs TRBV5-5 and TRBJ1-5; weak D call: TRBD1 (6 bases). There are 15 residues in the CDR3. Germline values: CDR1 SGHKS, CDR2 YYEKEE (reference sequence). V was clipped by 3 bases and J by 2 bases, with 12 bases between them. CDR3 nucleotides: TGTGCCAGCAGCTCGGACAGCCTTGGCAATCAGCCCCAGCATTTT. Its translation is CASSSDSLGNQPQHF.

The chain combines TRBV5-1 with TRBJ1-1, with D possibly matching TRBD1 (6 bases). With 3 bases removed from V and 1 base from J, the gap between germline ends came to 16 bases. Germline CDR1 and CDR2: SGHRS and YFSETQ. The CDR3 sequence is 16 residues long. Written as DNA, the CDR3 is TGCGCCAGCAGCTCCCCAAAAAGGGGGGCGAACACTGAAGCTTTCTTT. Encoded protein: CASSSPKRGANTEAFF. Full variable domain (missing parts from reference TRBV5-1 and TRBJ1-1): KAGVTQTPRYLIKTRGQQVTLSCSPISGHRSVSWYQQTPGQGLQFLFEYFSETQRNKGNFPGRFSGRQFSNSRSEMNVSTLELGDSALYLCASSSPKRGANTEAFFGQGTRLTVV.

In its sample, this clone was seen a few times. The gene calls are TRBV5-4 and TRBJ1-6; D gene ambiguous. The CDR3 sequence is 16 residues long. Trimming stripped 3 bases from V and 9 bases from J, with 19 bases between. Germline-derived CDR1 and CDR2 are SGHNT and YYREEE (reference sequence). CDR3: CASSSSDIPGGSPLHF. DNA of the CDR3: TGTGCCAGCAGCTCATCTGACATCCCCGGTGGTTCACCCCTCCACTTT.

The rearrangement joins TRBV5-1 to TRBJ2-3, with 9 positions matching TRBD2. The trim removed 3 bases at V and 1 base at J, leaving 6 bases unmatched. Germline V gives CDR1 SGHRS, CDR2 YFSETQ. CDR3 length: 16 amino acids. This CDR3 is CASSSPSGVRTDTQYF. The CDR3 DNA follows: TGCGCCAGCAGCTCCCCTAGCGGGGTTCGCACAGATACGCAGTATTTT.

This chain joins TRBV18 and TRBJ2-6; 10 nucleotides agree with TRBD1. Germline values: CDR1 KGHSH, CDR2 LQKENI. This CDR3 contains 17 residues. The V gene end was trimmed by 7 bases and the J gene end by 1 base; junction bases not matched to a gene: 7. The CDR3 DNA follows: TGTGCCAGCTTTCGGGACAGGGGCGCTTCTGGGGCCAACGTCCTGACTTTC. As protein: CASFRDRGASGANVLTF.

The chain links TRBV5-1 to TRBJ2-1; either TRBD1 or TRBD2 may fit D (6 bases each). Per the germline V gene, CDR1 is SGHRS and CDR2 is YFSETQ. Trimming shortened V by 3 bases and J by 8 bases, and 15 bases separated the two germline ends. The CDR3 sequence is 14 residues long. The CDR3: CASSSRTRGHEQFF. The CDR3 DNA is TGCGCCAGCAGCTCCCGTACCCGGGGGCATGAGCAGTTCTTC.

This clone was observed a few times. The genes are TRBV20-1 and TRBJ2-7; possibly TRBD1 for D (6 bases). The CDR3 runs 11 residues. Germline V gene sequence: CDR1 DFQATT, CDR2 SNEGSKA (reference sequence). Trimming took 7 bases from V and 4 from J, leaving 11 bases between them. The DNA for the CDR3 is TGCAGTGGGGGACAAGGGTACGAGCAGTACTTC. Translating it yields CSGGQGYEQYF.

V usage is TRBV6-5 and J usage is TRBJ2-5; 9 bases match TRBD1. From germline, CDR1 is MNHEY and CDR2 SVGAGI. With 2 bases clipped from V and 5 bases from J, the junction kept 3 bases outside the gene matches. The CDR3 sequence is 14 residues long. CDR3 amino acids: CASSYTGGEETQYF. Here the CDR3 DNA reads TGTGCCAGCAGTTACACAGGGGGCGAGGAGACCCAGTACTTC.

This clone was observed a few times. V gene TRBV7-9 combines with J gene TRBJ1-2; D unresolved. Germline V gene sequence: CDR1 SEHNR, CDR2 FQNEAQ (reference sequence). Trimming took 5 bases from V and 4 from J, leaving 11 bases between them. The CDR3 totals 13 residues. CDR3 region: CASSVKWGYGYTF. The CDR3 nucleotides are TGTGCCAGCAGCGTTAAATGGGGCTATGGCTACACCTTC. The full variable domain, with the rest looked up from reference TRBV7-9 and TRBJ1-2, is DTGVSQNPRHKITKRGQNVTFRCDPISEHNRLYWYRQTLGQGPEFLTYFQNEAQLEKSRLLSDRFSAERPKGSFSTLEIQRTEQGDSAMYLCASSVKWGYGYTFGSGTRLTVV.

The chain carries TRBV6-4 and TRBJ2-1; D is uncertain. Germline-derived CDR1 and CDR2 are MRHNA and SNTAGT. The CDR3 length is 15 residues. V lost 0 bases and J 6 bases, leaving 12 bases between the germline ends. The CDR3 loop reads CASSDSRKGRNEQFF. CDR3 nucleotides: TGTGCCAGCAGTGACTCGAGGAAGGGTCGCAATGAGCAGTTCTTC.

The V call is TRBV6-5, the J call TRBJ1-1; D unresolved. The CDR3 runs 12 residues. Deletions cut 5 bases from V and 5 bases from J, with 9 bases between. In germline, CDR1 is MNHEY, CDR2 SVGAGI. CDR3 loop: CASSVGGTEAFF. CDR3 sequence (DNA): TGTGCCAGCAGTGTAGGTGGGACTGAAGCTTTCTTT.

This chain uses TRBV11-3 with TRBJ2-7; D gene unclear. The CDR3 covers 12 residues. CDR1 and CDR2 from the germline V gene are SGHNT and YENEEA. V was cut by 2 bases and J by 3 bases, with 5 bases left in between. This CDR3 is CASSLTGYEQYF. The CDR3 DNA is TGTGCCAGCAGCTTAACGGGCTACGAGCAGTACTTC.

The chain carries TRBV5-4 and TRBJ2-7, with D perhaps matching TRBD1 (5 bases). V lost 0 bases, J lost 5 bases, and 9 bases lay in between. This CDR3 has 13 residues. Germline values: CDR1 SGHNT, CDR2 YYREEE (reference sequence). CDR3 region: CASSLDLGHEQYF. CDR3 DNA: TGTGCCAGCAGCTTGGATTTGGGGCACGAGCAGTACTTC.

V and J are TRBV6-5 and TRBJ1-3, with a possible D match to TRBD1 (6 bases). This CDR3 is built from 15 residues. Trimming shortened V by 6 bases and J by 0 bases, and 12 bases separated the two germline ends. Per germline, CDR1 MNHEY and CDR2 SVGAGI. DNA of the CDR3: TGTGCCAGCAGACAAACAGGGCACTCTGGAAACACCATATATTTT. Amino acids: CASRQTGHSGNTIYF.

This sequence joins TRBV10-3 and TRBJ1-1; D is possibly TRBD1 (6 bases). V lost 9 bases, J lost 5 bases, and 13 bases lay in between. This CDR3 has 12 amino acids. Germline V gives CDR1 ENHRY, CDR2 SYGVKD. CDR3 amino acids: CAITQGNTEAFF. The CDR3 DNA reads TGTGCCATTACCCAGGGGAATACTGAAGCTTTCTTT.

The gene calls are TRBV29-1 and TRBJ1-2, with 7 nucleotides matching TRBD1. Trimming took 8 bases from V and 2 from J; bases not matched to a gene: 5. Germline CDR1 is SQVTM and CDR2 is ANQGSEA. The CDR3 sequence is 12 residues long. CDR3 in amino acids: CSLATGNYGYTF. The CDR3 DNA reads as TGCAGCTTGGCGACAGGGAACTATGGCTACACCTTC.

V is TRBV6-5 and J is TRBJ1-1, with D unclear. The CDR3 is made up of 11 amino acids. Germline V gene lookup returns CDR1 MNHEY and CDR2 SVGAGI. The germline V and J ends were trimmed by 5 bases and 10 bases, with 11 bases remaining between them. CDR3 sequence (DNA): TGTGCCAGCAGTGAAGCCCGGAGAGCTTTCTTT. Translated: CASSEARRAFF.

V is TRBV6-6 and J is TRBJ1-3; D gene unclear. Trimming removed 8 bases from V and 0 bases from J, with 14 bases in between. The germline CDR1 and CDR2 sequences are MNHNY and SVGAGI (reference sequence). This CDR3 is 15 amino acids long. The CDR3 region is CASYGVQSSGNTIYF. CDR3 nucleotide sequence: TGTGCCAGCTACGGCGTCCAAAGCTCTGGAAACACCATATATTTT.

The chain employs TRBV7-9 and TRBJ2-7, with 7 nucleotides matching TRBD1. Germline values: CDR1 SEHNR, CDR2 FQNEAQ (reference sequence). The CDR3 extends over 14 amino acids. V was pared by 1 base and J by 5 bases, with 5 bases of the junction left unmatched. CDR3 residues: CASSLDRGSHEQYF. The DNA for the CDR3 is TGTGCCAGCAGCTTAGACAGGGGTTCACACGAGCAGTACTTC.

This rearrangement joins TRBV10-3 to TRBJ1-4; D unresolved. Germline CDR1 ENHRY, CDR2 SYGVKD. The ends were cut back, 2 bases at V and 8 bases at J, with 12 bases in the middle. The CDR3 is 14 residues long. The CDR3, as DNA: TGTGCCATCAGTGAGGCGTCAGGAAAGGAAAAACTGTTTTTT. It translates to CAISEASGKEKLFF.